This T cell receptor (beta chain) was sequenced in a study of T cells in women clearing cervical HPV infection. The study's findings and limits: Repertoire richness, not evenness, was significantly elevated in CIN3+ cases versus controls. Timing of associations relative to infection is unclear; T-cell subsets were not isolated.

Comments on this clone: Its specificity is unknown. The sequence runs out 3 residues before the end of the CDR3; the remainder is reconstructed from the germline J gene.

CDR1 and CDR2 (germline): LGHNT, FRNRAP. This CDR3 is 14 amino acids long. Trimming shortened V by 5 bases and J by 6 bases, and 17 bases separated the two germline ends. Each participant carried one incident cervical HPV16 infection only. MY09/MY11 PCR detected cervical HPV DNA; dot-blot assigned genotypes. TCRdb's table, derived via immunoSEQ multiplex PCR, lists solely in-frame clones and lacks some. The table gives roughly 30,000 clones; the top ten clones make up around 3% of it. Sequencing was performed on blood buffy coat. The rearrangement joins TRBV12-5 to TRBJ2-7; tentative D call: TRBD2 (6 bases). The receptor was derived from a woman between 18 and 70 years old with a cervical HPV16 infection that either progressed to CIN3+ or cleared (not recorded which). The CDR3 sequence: CASGPPGVRREQYF. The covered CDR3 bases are TGTGCTAGTGGTCCGCCGGGGGTAAGACGCGAG.